Below, one T cell receptor beta chain is given with its context. Its antigen is currently unknown. The entry originates in a study of cytomegalovirus exposure and HLA in healthy donors. Both 60 Vbeta primers and 13 Jbeta primers went into the PCR. Per the study methods: In a later analysis, 70 million to 80 million unique TCR beta chains included roughly 11 million shared by two or more donors. Here immunoSEQ multiplex PCR was the method, and the copy in TCRdb shows in-frame clones only, minus some. V, J and clone size are those of that table, while D and trimming were read from the DNA. The data contain about 43,000 clones, 60% to 70% of them seen just once; the ten biggest clones take up about 11%. General study results and limits: Among the most significant clusters, several appeared linked to common viral pathogens in a later analysis. Cytomegalovirus association was assigned to around 150 TCR beta chains. The study dropped some indistinguishable V segments, TRBV6-2 and TRBV6-3 among them.

This CDR3 spans 18 amino acids. The germline CDR1 and CDR2 sequences are SGDLS and YYNGEE. With V trimmed by 0 bases and J by 5 bases, 11 bases remained unmatched. Sequenced material: PBMCs. This clonotype was sampled from a man aged 60-69 years in good health and CMV-seropositive. V gene TRBV9 combines with J gene TRBJ2-2; TRBD2 matches at 9 bases. The CDR3 nucleotides read TGTGCCAGCAGCGTAGTTCCCTCGACTAGCGGACTGACCGGGGAGCTGTTTTTT. Protein sequence: CASSVVPSTSGLTGELFF.